The 25 T cell receptor beta chains below all came from one sample that was sequenced in a study of T cells in Graves' hyperthyroidism and ophthalmopathy. Amplification targeted TCR beta CDR3 regions from RNA transcripts. TCR CDR3 regions were first amplified by RT-PCR with HTBI primers. TCRdb re-derived calls from the multiplex PCR reads in MiXCR, one entry per CDR3 protein. This table holds around 700,000 distinct CDR3 sequences, about 35% found once. Sample: blood. These receptors originate from a woman in her forties with Graves' hyperthyroidism.

The rearrangement links TRBV7-2 to TRBJ2-3, with TRBD2 matching over 10 bases. With 5 bases clipped from V and 2 bases from J, the junction kept 13 bases outside the gene matches. Per the germline V gene, CDR1 is SGHTA and CDR2 is FQGNSA. This CDR3 has 18 residues. This CDR3 is CASSDPRVAGGVTDTQYF. The CDR3 region has the DNA TGTGCCAGCAGCGATCCTCGGGTAGCGGGGGGCGTCACAGATACGCAGTATTTT. The full variable domain, with the rest looked up from reference TRBV7-2 and TRBJ2-3, is GAGVSQSPSNKVTEKGKDVELRCDPISGHTALYWYRQSLGQGLEFLIYFQGNSAPDKSGLPSDRFSAERTGGSVSTLTIQRTQQEDSAVYLCASSDPRVAGGVTDTQYFGPGTRLTVL.

This CDR3 is CASSFSGPTYEQYF. DNA of the CDR3: TGTGCCAGCAGTTTCTCCGGGCCCACCTACGAGCAGTACTTC. This chain uses TRBV27 with TRBJ2-7; D is undetermined. The CDR3 length is 14 residues. Germline V gene lookup returns CDR1 MNHEY and CDR2 SMNVEV (reference sequence). Trimming left V 3 bases short and J 2 bases short, with 11 bases between.

A single count supports this clonotype. The chain carries TRBV7-9 and TRBJ2-1; 9 bases map to TRBD2. Germline loops: CDR1 SEHNR, CDR2 FQNEAQ (reference sequence). This CDR3 has 15 amino acids. J gave up 9 bases and V 4 bases, and 10 bases lay outside the gene matches. The CDR3 coding sequence is TGTGCCAGCAGCTCGCCGGGACTAGCAGATCGTGAGCAGTTCTTC. Its protein product is CASSSPGLADREQFF.

The V call is TRBV20-1, the J call TRBJ1-1; D gene ambiguous. Germline V gene sequence: CDR1 DFQATT, CDR2 SNEGSKA (reference sequence). The length of the CDR3 is 14 residues. V was pared by 5 bases and J by 1 base, with 14 bases between. The CDR3 reads CSAERPAGNTEAFF. Here the CDR3 DNA reads TGCAGTGCTGAAAGACCGGCGGGGAACACTGAAGCTTTCTTT.

The chain is built from TRBV6-6 and TRBJ1-2, with D uncertain. Per the germline V gene, CDR1 is MNHNY and CDR2 is SVGAGI (reference sequence). This CDR3 contains 14 residues. V gave up 6 bases and J gave up 3 bases, with 14 bases separating them. This CDR3 is CASSPSPLDYGYTF. CDR3 coding DNA: TGTGCCAGCAGCCCGTCTCCCTTAGACTATGGCTACACCTTC.

The rearrangement links TRBV10-3 to TRBJ2-7; no clear D gene. CDR1 and CDR2 (germline): ENHRY, SYGVKD. V was trimmed by 4 bases and J by 7 bases, leaving 8 bases between them. The CDR3 contains 11 residues. The CDR3 DNA reads TGTGCCATCAGTGTTGCAGCTGAGCAGTACTTC. Translating it yields CAISVAAEQYF.

The rearrangement joins TRBV12-3 or TRBV12-4 to TRBJ2-2; tentatively, D is TRBD2 (5 bases). The V and J ends lost 1 base and 15 bases respectively, with 9 bases between them. The CDR3 covers 11 residues. The CDR3 DNA is TGTGCCAGCAGTTTAGGGGGAGCGTTGTTTTTT. It codes for CASSLGGALFF.

The rearrangement joins TRBV12-3 or TRBV12-4 to TRBJ2-7; perhaps TRBD1 as D (6 bases). The CDR3 length is 15 residues. The V and J ends lost 5 bases and 5 bases respectively, with 19 bases between them. The CDR3 coding sequence is TGTGCCAGCAGTGATAATGGACAGTTTCTTGACGAGCAGTACTTC. Amino acids: CASSDNGQFLDEQYF.

Comments on this clonotype: Given a much more abundant clone one base away, this may be a read error. This rearrangement joins TRBV29-1 to TRBJ2-2; D remains unclear. The germline gives CDR1 SQVTM, CDR2 ANQGSEA. This CDR3 has 14 amino acids. The CDR3 nucleotides read TGCGGCGTTGAATTCCGGGCCGAATCCGGGGAGCTGTTTTTT. This gives the protein CGVEFRAESGELFF.

This clonotype has only a few counts. The chain couples TRBV10-3 to TRBJ1-1, with a tentative D call TRBD1 (5 bases). From germline, CDR1 is ENHRY and CDR2 SYGVKD. The CDR3 extends over 13 amino acids. V shed 4 bases and J shed 3 bases, with 9 bases lying between them. DNA for the CDR3: TGTGCCATCAGTGGGTTGGGACACACTGAAGCTTTCTTT. Translated, it gives CAISGLGHTEAFF.

The J gene is TRBJ2-5, the V gene TRBV7-9; 8 bases map to TRBD1. With V trimmed by 4 bases and J by 3 bases, 4 bases remained unmatched. Germline V gene data show CDR1 as SEHNR and CDR2 as FQNEAQ (reference sequence). The CDR3 contains 14 residues. The CDR3 spells CASSWEQGEETQYF. CDR3 bases: TGTGCCAGCAGCTGGGAACAGGGGGAAGAGACCCAGTACTTC. The full variable domain, in which reference TRBV7-9 and TRBJ2-5 provide the parts outside the CDR3, is DTGVSQNPRHKITKRGQNVTFRCDPISEHNRLYWYRQTLGQGPEFLTYFQNEAQLEKSRLLSDRFSAERPKGSFSTLEIQRTEQGDSAMYLCASSWEQGEETQYFGPGTRLLVL.

This chain joins TRBV11-2 and TRBJ2-7, with a weak D call TRBD1 (5 bases). CDR3 size: 14 residues. From germline, CDR1 is SGHAT and CDR2 FQNNGV. Trimming took off 4 bases at V and 4 bases at J, with 14 bases between the two ends. The CDR3 nucleotides are TGTGCCAGCAGCTCGAGTGGGGCTCAGTACGAGCAGTACTTC. Protein sequence: CASSSSGAQYEQYF.

A word on this clonotype: This may stem from a read error, because a much larger clone lies one nucleotide away. The rearrangement links TRBV9 to TRBJ2-7; 8 bases are shared with TRBD1. Germline values: CDR1 SGDLS, CDR2 YYNGEE. The CDR3 spans 16 residues. The CDR3 region is CVSSVPYRQGSYEQYF. CDR3 sequence (DNA): TGTGTCAGCAGCGTCCCCTATCGACAGGGGAGCTACGAGCAGTACTTC. The whole variable domain, filled in from reference TRBV9 and TRBJ2-7, reads DSGVTQTPKHLITATGQRVTLRCSPRSGDLSVYWYQQSLDQGLQFLIQYYNGEERAKGNILERFSAQQFPDLHSELNLSSLELGDSALYFCVSSVPYRQGSYEQYFGPGTRLTVT.

The J gene is TRBJ1-5, the V gene TRBV6-1; the D gene is possibly TRBD1 (6 bases). The V end was cut by 2 bases, the J end by 9 bases, with 14 bases between. This CDR3 region has 14 residues. The germline CDR1 and CDR2 sequences are MNHNS and SASEGT. DNA for the CDR3: TGTGCCAGCAGTGAACGGGAGTTGGGGGCGCCCCAGCATTTT. Translating gives CASSERELGAPQHF.

The chain carries TRBV10-3 and TRBJ1-3; D is unresolved. CDR1 is ENHRY, CDR2 SYGVKD, per germline. V dropped 6 bases and J dropped 0 bases, with 18 bases sitting between them. There are 17 residues in the CDR3. The CDR3 DNA reads as TGTGCCATCAGCGGCGGCTCTCGTCTTAGCTCTGGAAACACCATATATTTT. This codes for CAISGGSRLSSGNTIYF.

The rearrangement joins TRBV10-3 to TRBJ2-7; 8 positions agree with TRBD2. Losses at the gene ends were 0 bases for V and 7 bases for J; bases not matched to a gene: 14. Germline V lookup: CDR1 ENHRY, CDR2 SYGVKD. The CDR3 runs 17 residues. The CDR3 is CAISESRAGAAVKEQYF. In DNA, the CDR3 is TGTGCCATCAGTGAGTCCCGAGCGGGGGCGGCTGTTAAGGAGCAGTACTTC.

V is TRBV27 and J is TRBJ1-2; TRBD1 might be the D (5 bases). Germline V lookup: CDR1 MNHEY, CDR2 SMNVEV (reference sequence). The germline V and J ends were trimmed by 0 bases and 8 bases, with 10 bases remaining between them. The CDR3 extends over 13 amino acids. The CDR3 DNA is TGTGCCAGCAGTTTATCGGGAGGGGCGGGCTACACCTTC. This translates into CASSLSGGAGYTF.

This clonotype appeared a few times. This sequence joins TRBV10-3 and TRBJ1-1, with a possible D match to TRBD1 (5 bases). This CDR3 is 14 amino acids long. Deletions cut 7 bases from V and 7 bases from J, with 19 bases between. CDR1 ENHRY and CDR2 SYGVKD come from the germline V gene. The CDR3 protein is CAINLDGMGGEAFF. As DNA, the CDR3 is TGTGCCATCAATCTAGACGGAATGGGGGGTGAAGCTTTCTTT.

The rearrangement links TRBV4-2 to TRBJ2-2; D could derive from TRBD1 or TRBD2 (5 bases each). Deletions cut 0 bases from V and 5 bases from J, with 7 bases between. The CDR3 length is 14 residues. The germline V gene has CDR1 LGHNA and CDR2 YNFKEQ. Here the CDR3 reads CASSQDRETGELFF. In nucleotides, the CDR3 is TGTGCCAGCAGCCAAGACAGGGAGACCGGGGAGCTGTTTTTT.

This clonotype turned up a few times. This chain uses TRBV20-1 with TRBJ1-4, with TRBD1 as a possible D gene (5 bases). CDR1 DFQATT and CDR2 SNEGSKA come from the germline V gene (reference sequence). The V end lost 0 bases, the J end lost 14 bases, and 13 bases lay between the germline ends. The CDR3 extends over 12 amino acids. The CDR3 DNA reads TGCAGTGCTAGAGATCCAGGAGACAGTCTGTTTTTT. This encodes CSARDPGDSLFF.

In this sample, this clonotype turned up many times. The V call is TRBV7-9, the J call TRBJ1-6; TRBD1 matches at 7 bases. Germline assignment: CDR1 SEHNR and CDR2 FQNEAQ (reference sequence). V gave up 5 bases and J gave up 7 bases; unmatched junction bases: 5. This CDR3 region has 14 residues. Written as DNA, the CDR3 is TGTGCCAGCAGCCCGGGACAGTTAAATTCACCCCTCCACTTT. This sequence encodes CASSPGQLNSPLHF.

This clonotype appeared many times. The chain has TRBV29-1 and TRBJ1-4; weak D call: TRBD1 (5 bases). This CDR3 region has 15 residues. The germline V and J ends were trimmed by 2 bases and 0 bases, with 10 bases remaining between them. Germline V gene lookup returns CDR1 SQVTM and CDR2 ANQGSEA. The CDR3, as DNA: TGCAGCGTTGAAAAGGAGGGGACAACTAATGAAAAACTGTTTTTT. It translates to CSVEKEGTTNEKLFF.

The J gene is TRBJ2-7, the V gene TRBV20-1; D perhaps matches TRBD1 (5 bases). CDR1 and CDR2 from the germline V gene are DFQATT and SNEGSKA (reference sequence). The CDR3 extends over 13 amino acids. Trimming pared 3 bases from V and 7 bases from J, leaving 16 bases between. For the CDR3, the DNA is TGCAGTGCTAGTGGGCAGGGTTGGAATGAGCAGTACTTC. As protein: CSASGQGWNEQYF.

This clonotype is a singleton in its sample. The V call is TRBV11-2, the J call TRBJ2-7; 10 nucleotides match TRBD2. In germline, CDR1 is SGHAT, CDR2 FQNNGV. Trimming at V came to 1 base and at J to 2 bases, leaving 5 bases not matched to a gene. The CDR3 runs to 16 residues. DNA for the CDR3: TGTGCCAGCAGCTTAGGGACTAGCGGAACCCCCTACGAGCAGTACTTC. Translation gives CASSLGTSGTPYEQYF.

Comments on this clonotype: The germline gene is not matched at one end of the junction; a read error may be the cause. The rearrangement uses TRBV7-2 and TRBJ1-2, with D possibly TRBD1 on 6 matching bases. CDR3 length: 13 amino acids. Germline V gene sequence: CDR1 SGHTA, CDR2 FQGNSA. CDR3 residues: CASSPDRDYGCTF. As DNA, the CDR3 is TGTGCCAGCAGCCCGGACAGAGACTATGGCTGCACCTTC.